The clone carrying this T cell receptor (beta chain) is a singleton in its sample. What it recognizes is unknown. This CDR3 region has 12 residues. The V gene's germline CDR1 is SQVTM and CDR2 ANQGSEA. The V end lost 0 bases, the J end lost 3 bases, and 6 bases lay between the germline ends. These data belong to a study of PD-1 blockade in classical Hodgkin lymphoma. The wider study: Intravenous delivery of nivolumab at 3 mg/kg to patients occurred every 2 weeks. Findings of the study overall: Patients with a complete response exhibited baseline diversity comparable to newly diagnosed patients. Relapsed/refractory patients reportedly had the lowest baseline TCR diversity, below newly diagnosed patients, who were below healthy donors.

There was relapse after autologous stem cell transplantation in every patient, and there was variation in brentuximab vedotin exposure. The patients, who had relapsed/refractory classical Hodgkin lymphoma, achieved best responses of complete response, partial response or progressive disease. Sequenced by immunoSEQ multiplex PCR; TCRdb stores in-frame clones only, minus some. The sample contains more than 90,000 clones, about 89% of which appear only once. Material: peripheral blood mononuclear cells (PBMCs), obtained before the second cycle of nivolumab. The origin of this receptor is a human donor with classical Hodgkin lymphoma. The chain couples TRBV29-1 to TRBJ2-7, with D unclear. CDR3 region: CSVEDLGYEQYF. The CDR3 bases are TGCAGCGTTGAAGATCTGGGCTACGAGCAGTACTTC.